This TCR beta chain was profiled in a study of T cells in localized non-small cell lung cancer. Points from the study as a whole: It remains possible that heterogeneity exists, since only one tumor region was sequenced.

This clone was detected a few times. Its cognate antigen is unknown. Libraries were prepared by immunoSEQ multiplex PCR; TCRdb keeps only in-frame clonotypes and omits some of them. The sample records around 79,000 clones, around 82% being singletons. This CDR3 comprises 18 residues. Germline loops: CDR1 SNHLY, CDR2 FYNNEI. V lost 7 bases and J lost 4; bases outside the gene matches: 15. This receptor was obtained from a man between 40 and 70 years old with stage II squamous cell lung carcinoma. This chain uses TRBV2 with TRBJ2-3; 12 bases are shared with TRBD2. Sequenced material: PBMCs, taken before any cancer treatment. Here the CDR3 DNA reads TGTGCCAGCACTCTGGGACTAGCGGGCCGCTTGGTTGCAGATACGCAGTATTTT. It specifies CASTLGLAGRLVADTQYF.